These T cell receptor beta chains were read from a single sample in a study of blood T cell repertoires in COVID-19. Sequencing used immunoSEQ multiplex PCR; TCRdb keeps in-frame clones, though not all of them. Among more than 65,000 clones, roughly 87% were seen once, and the ten largest hold almost 6.5%. Sequences were obtained from peripheral blood. Source of these receptors: a woman in her fifties or sixties with acute or convalescent COVID-19. Each CDR3 is given with its conserved first and last residue. A D gene is named only where the DNA matches it firmly. Where a row states a size, it is once, few, many or the class of an expanded clone; other rows omit it.

TGTGCCAGCACCAAATTTCCGTCCACGAGGCGGGGGACCTACAATGAGCAGTTCTTC | CASTKFPSTRRGTYNEQFF | TRBJ2-1 | TRBD2 | - | TRBV28
TGTGCCAGCAGTTCCCCCCCCGGGGAGACCCAGTACTTC | CASSSPPGETQYF | TRBJ2-5 | - | - | TRBV12-3/TRBV12-4
TGTGCCAGCTCACCGACGCAGGGTTCCCCTAACTATGGCTACACCTTC | CASSPTQGSPNYGYTF | TRBJ1-2 | - | few | TRBV18
TGTGCCAGCTCCCTGGGGGGCTACGAGCAGTACTTC | CASSLGGYEQYF | TRBJ2-7 | - | once | TRBV18
TGTGCCAGCAGCTTGCGGCAGGGGGCGAAGAGCTCCTACAATGAGCAGTTCTTC | CASSLRQGAKSSYNEQFF | TRBJ2-1 | TRBD1 | - | TRBV5-8
TGTGCCAGTAGTATAGATCGGGACAGCTCTGGAAACACCATATATTTT | CASSIDRDSSGNTIYF | TRBJ1-3 | TRBD1 | - | TRBV19
TGTGCCAGCAGCGTCTTGGACAGGGGGCTTAATGAGCAGTTCTTC | CASSVLDRGLNEQFF | TRBJ2-1 | TRBD1 | - | TRBV9
TGTGCCAGCAGCCGTGGACTAGCGGTTACCTTGAACACCGGGGAGCTGTTTTTT | CASSRGLAVTLNTGELFF | TRBJ2-2 | TRBD2 | once | TRBV9
TGTGCCAGCAGCGGGGGACAGTACTATGGCTACACCTTC | CASSGGQYYGYTF | TRBJ1-2 | TRBD1 | - | TRBV5-8
TGTGCCAGCAGCTTATCAGGGGGCGCTGAAGCTTTCTTT | CASSLSGGAEAFF | TRBJ1-1 | TRBD1 | - | TRBV7-9
TGTGCCAGCAGCGCCAACAGGGGGAATCAGCCCCAGCATTTT | CASSANRGNQPQHF | TRBJ1-5 | TRBD1 | - | TRBV9
TGTGCCAGCAGCTCAGAGGCCCAGGGATACAATGAGCAGTTCTTC | CASSSEAQGYNEQFF | TRBJ2-1 | - | - | TRBV9
TGTGCCAGCAGCCCTCACGCCGGGGGGGGTAGCACAGATACGCAGTATTTT | CASSPHAGGGSTDTQYF | TRBJ2-3 | TRBD2 | - | TRBV14
TGCGCCAGCAGCCAAGACCGGACTAGCGGGACGAACACCGGGGAGCTGTTTTTT | CASSQDRTSGTNTGELFF | TRBJ2-2 | TRBD2 | - | TRBV4-1
TGTGCCAGCAGCCTGGGAGGGTCCCTCTCCTACGAGCAGTACTTC | CASSLGGSLSYEQYF | TRBJ2-7 | TRBD2 | - | TRBV28
TGTGCCACCAGTGACCGGACTAGCGGGAACCGGATCACCGGGGAGCTGTTTTTT | CATSDRTSGNRITGELFF | TRBJ2-2 | TRBD2 | few | TRBV24-1
TGCGCCAGCAGCTCAGACACCCCCGGACCCCTCCACTTT | CASSSDTPGPLHF | TRBJ1-6 | - | - | TRBV5-1
TGTGCCAGCAGCCTCGCCCCAGGGGGCTATGGCTACACCTTC | CASSLAPGGYGYTF | TRBJ1-2 | TRBD1 | - | TRBV6-2/TRBV6-3
TGTGCCTGGAGTGTATACAGACGCGGGGCGTCATTTCAAGCTTTCTTT | CAWSVYRRGASFQAFF | TRBJ1-1 | - | - | TRBV30
TGTGCCAGCCACGTGCCGGGGGGTCCTAACGTAAACTACGAGCAGTACTTC | CASHVPGGPNVNYEQYF | TRBJ2-7 | - | - | TRBV21-1
TGCGCCAGCAGCCCCACGGGACAGGGGACCGGGGAGCTGTTTTTT | CASSPTGQGTGELFF | TRBJ2-2 | TRBD1 | - | TRBV5-1
TGTGCTAGCAGCCCTACGACAAAGGGGGCTGCAGAGACCCAGTACTTC | CASSPTTKGAAETQYF | TRBJ2-5 | TRBD1 | - | TRBV7-7
TGCGCCAGCAGCCAAGATAGGCAGGGGGGCCATCCCCAGCATTTT | CASSQDRQGGHPQHF | TRBJ1-5 | TRBD1 | - | TRBV4-3
TGTGCCAGCAGCCAAGCACTAGCGGGAGTGGATGAGCAGTTCTTC | CASSQALAGVDEQFF | TRBJ2-1 | TRBD2 | - | TRBV14
TGTGCCAGTAGCCCTTCTAGCGGGAGTTCAGATACGCAGTATTTT | CASSPSSGSSDTQYF | TRBJ2-3 | TRBD2 | - | TRBV19
TGTGCCAGCATGGCACAGGGGGCTGACACTGAAGCTTTCTTT | CASMAQGADTEAFF | TRBJ1-1 | TRBD1 | - | TRBV2
TGTGCCAGCAGCTTGGGAGGGGGCTTTGGCACTGAAGCTTTCTTT | CASSLGGGFGTEAFF | TRBJ1-1 | TRBD1 | once | TRBV5-5
TGTGCCACCAGCATCACAAGGAACACTGAAGCTTTCTTT | CATSITRNTEAFF | TRBJ1-1 | - | few | TRBV15
TGTGCCAGCAGTGTCGCGCGGGACAGGAAATACAATGAGCAGTTCTTC | CASSVARDRKYNEQFF | TRBJ2-1 | TRBD1 | few | TRBV2
TGTGCCAGCAGCAGACAGGGTGCTCAGCCCCAGCATTTT | CASSRQGAQPQHF | TRBJ1-5 | TRBD1 | - | TRBV12-3/TRBV12-4
TGCGCCAGCAGCTCTACTGGACAGGCTGCGGTGCGGGCTTTCTTT | CASSSTGQAAVRAFF | TRBJ1-1 | TRBD1 | - | TRBV5-1
TGTGCCAGCAGCACAGGTGTTGCAGGGCAGTACTTC | CASSTGVAGQYF | TRBJ2-7 | - | - | TRBV5-8